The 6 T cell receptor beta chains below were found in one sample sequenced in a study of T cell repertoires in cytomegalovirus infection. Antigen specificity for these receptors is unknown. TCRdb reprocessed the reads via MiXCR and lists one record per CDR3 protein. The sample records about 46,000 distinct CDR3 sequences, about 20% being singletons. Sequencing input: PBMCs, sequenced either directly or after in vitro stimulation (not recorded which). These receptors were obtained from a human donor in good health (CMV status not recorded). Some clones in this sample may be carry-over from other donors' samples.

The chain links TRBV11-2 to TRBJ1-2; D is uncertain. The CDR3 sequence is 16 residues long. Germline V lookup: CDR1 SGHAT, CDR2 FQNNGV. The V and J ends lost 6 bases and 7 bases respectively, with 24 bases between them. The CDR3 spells CASRKLTGLTKVGYTF. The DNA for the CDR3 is TGTGCCAGCAGGAAACTAACGGGTCTCACTAAGGTTGGCTACACCTTC. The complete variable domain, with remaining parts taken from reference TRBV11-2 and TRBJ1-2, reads EAGVAQSPRYKIIEKRQSVAFWCNPISGHATLYWYQQILGQGPKLLIQFQNNGVVDDSQLPKDRFSAERLKGVDSTLKIQPAKLEDSAVYLCASRKLTGLTKVGYTFGSGTRLTVV.

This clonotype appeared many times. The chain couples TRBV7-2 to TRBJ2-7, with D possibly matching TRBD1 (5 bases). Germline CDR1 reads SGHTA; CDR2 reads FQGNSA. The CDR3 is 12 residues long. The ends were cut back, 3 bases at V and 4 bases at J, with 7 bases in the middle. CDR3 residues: CASSLQGYEQYF. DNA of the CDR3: TGTGCCAGCAGCTTGCAGGGATACGAGCAGTACTTC.

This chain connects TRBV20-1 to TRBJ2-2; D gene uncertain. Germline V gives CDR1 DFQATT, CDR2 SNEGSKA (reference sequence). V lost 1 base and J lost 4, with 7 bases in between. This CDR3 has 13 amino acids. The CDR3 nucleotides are TGCAGTGCTAGAGCTGGTGGCACCGGGGAGCTGTTTTTT. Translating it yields CSARAGGTGELFF.

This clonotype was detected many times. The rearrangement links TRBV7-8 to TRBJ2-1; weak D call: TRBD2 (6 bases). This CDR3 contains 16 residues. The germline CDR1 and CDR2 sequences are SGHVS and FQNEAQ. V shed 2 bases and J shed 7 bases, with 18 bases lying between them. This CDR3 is CASSLRVSRRENEQFF. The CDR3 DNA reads TGTGCCAGCAGCTTAAGGGTTAGTCGGCGGGAAAATGAGCAGTTCTTC.

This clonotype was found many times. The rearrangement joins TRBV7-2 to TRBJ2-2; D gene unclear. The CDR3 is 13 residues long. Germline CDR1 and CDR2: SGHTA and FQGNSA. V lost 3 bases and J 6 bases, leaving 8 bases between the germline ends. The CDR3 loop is CASSFYLAGELFF. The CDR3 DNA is TGTGCCAGCAGCTTTTATCTGGCCGGGGAGCTGTTTTTT.

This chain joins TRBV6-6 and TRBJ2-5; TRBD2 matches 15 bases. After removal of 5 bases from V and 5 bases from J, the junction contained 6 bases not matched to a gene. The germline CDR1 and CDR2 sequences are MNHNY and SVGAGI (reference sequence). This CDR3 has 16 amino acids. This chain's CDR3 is CASSGGLAGGAETQYF. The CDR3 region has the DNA TGTGCCAGCAGTGGGGGACTAGCGGGGGGCGCGGAGACCCAGTACTTC.